A selection of T cell receptor beta chains follows, all from one sample in a study of cytomegalovirus exposure and HLA in healthy donors. Generated by immunoSEQ multiplex PCR, the TCRdb table keeps only in-frame clones and is missing some. This table holds around 150,000 clones, about four fifths found once. The sequenced material came from PBMCs. These receptors were taken from a human donor in good health. Both conserved end residues are part of each CDR3. The order of the fields is V gene, D gene, J gene, clone size, CDR3 protein, CDR3 DNA. A D gene is named only where the DNA matches it firmly. Clone size is not always given. Where it is, it says once, few, many or a class for expanded clones.

v_call: TRBV6-1
d_call: TRBD2
j_call: TRBJ2-7
clone_size: .
cdr3_aa: CASSEAQVTSGYEQYF
cdr3_nt: TGTGCCAGCAGTGAAGCGCAAGTGACTAGCGGGTACGAGCAGTACTTC

v_call: TRBV6-5
d_call: TRBD1
j_call: TRBJ2-7
clone_size: .
cdr3_aa: CASRRTGELYEQYF
cdr3_nt: TGTGCCAGCAGGAGGACAGGGGAGCTCTACGAGCAGTACTTC

v_call: TRBV29-1
d_call: TRBD2
j_call: TRBJ2-5
clone_size: once
cdr3_aa: CSVESSGARPQETQYF
cdr3_nt: TGCAGCGTTGAATCTAGCGGGGCCCGCCCCCAAGAGACCCAGTACTTC

v_call: TRBV6-1
d_call: .
j_call: TRBJ1-1
clone_size: .
cdr3_aa: CASRDTGRRTEAFF
cdr3_nt: TGTGCCAGCAGGGATACAGGGCGAAGGACTGAAGCTTTCTTT

v_call: TRBV28
d_call: .
j_call: TRBJ1-1
clone_size: .
cdr3_aa: CASSFRGAGGTEAFF
cdr3_nt: TGTGCCAGCAGTTTCCGGGGGGCGGGTGGCACTGAAGCTTTCTTT

v_call: TRBV5-6
d_call: .
j_call: TRBJ1-3
clone_size: .
cdr3_aa: CASSLKASKGNTIYF
cdr3_nt: TGTGCCAGCAGCTTGAAAGCGTCAAAAGGAAACACCATATATTTT

v_call: TRBV29-1
d_call: .
j_call: TRBJ1-5
clone_size: .
cdr3_aa: CSVQGRGNQPQHF
cdr3_nt: TGCAGCGTCCAGGGAAGGGGCAATCAGCCCCAGCATTTT

v_call: TRBV11-2
d_call: TRBD1
j_call: TRBJ1-2
clone_size: .
cdr3_aa: CASSLDPTGETYGYTF
cdr3_nt: TGTGCCAGCAGCTTAGATCCGACAGGGGAGACCTATGGCTACACCTTC

v_call: TRBV2
d_call: TRBD1
j_call: TRBJ1-2
clone_size: .
cdr3_aa: CASSWRGQGDGGYTF
cdr3_nt: TGTGCCAGTAGCTGGAGGGGACAGGGTGATGGGGGCTACACCTTC

v_call: TRBV4-2
d_call: .
j_call: TRBJ2-1
clone_size: .
cdr3_aa: CASSPERAGSSYNEQFF
cdr3_nt: TGTGCCAGCAGCCCCGAGCGTGCGGGGAGCTCCTACAATGAGCAGTTCTTC

v_call: TRBV19
d_call: .
j_call: TRBJ1-1
clone_size: .
cdr3_aa: CASSIQGLNTEAFF
cdr3_nt: TGTGCCAGTAGTATACAGGGCCTGAACACTGAAGCTTTCTTT

v_call: TRBV7-2
d_call: .
j_call: TRBJ1-1
clone_size: .
cdr3_aa: CASSLHGQIEAFF
cdr3_nt: TGTGCCAGCAGCCTACATGGACAGATTGAAGCTTTCTTT

v_call: TRBV5-1
d_call: .
j_call: TRBJ1-1
clone_size: .
cdr3_aa: CASSLGQGMNTEAFF
cdr3_nt: TGCGCCAGCAGCTTGGGGCAGGGGATGAACACTGAAGCTTTCTTT

v_call: TRBV5-1
d_call: TRBD2
j_call: TRBJ2-1
clone_size: once
cdr3_aa: CASSHRLAGGRPSSYNEQFF
cdr3_nt: TGCGCCAGCAGCCACCGGCTAGCGGGAGGTAGACCGAGCTCCTACAATGAGCAGTTCTTC

v_call: TRBV6-6
d_call: TRBD2
j_call: TRBJ2-1
clone_size: .
cdr3_aa: CASSYPAGGPYNEQFF
cdr3_nt: TGTGCCAGCAGTTACCCTGCGGGAGGTCCCTACAATGAGCAGTTCTTC

v_call: TRBV15
d_call: TRBD1
j_call: TRBJ1-2
clone_size: .
cdr3_aa: CATAPHRGPYYGYTF
cdr3_nt: TGTGCCACCGCCCCCCACAGGGGGCCTTACTATGGCTACACCTTC

v_call: TRBV13
d_call: TRBD2
j_call: TRBJ2-1
clone_size: once
cdr3_aa: CASSSRGGATYNEQFF
cdr3_nt: TGTGCCAGCAGTTCGCGCGGGGGGGCGACCTACAATGAGCAGTTCTTC

v_call: TRBV6-5
d_call: TRBD1
j_call: TRBJ1-1
clone_size: few
cdr3_aa: CASSPDRVSAEAFF
cdr3_nt: TGTGCCAGCAGTCCCGACAGGGTGTCTGCTGAAGCTTTCTTT

v_call: TRBV6-1
d_call: .
j_call: TRBJ1-6
clone_size: .
cdr3_aa: CASSENVGGRTNSPLHF
cdr3_nt: TGTGCCAGCAGTGAAAATGTAGGGGGACGGACGAATTCACCCCTCCACTTT

v_call: TRBV19
d_call: .
j_call: TRBJ1-5
clone_size: .
cdr3_aa: CASSILYPLDSISNQPQHF
cdr3_nt: TGTGCCAGTAGTATCCTCTACCCCTTGGACAGTATTAGCAATCAGCCCCAGCATTTT

v_call: TRBV19
d_call: .
j_call: TRBJ2-3
clone_size: .
cdr3_aa: CASSSSYSSSTDTQYF
cdr3_nt: TGTGCCAGTAGTTCCTCATATAGCAGCAGCACAGATACGCAGTATTTT

v_call: TRBV5-1
d_call: TRBD1
j_call: TRBJ1-4
clone_size: .
cdr3_aa: CASSQQGLEKLFF
cdr3_nt: TGCGCCAGCAGCCAACAGGGGTTGGAAAAACTGTTTTTT

v_call: TRBV15
d_call: .
j_call: TRBJ2-3
clone_size: few
cdr3_aa: CATSRDLLADTQYF
cdr3_nt: TGTGCCACCAGCAGAGATTTGCTAGCGGATACGCAGTATTTT

v_call: TRBV11-1
d_call: .
j_call: TRBJ2-4
clone_size: .
cdr3_aa: CASSSEVSAKNIQYF
cdr3_nt: TGTGCCAGCAGCTCGGAGGTTTCAGCCAAAAACATTCAGTACTTC

v_call: TRBV4-2
d_call: .
j_call: TRBJ2-5
clone_size: .
cdr3_aa: CASSQDNGRTQYF
cdr3_nt: TGTGCCAGCAGCCAAGATAACGGGAGGACCCAGTACTTC

v_call: TRBV19
d_call: .
j_call: TRBJ1-5
clone_size: .
cdr3_aa: CASSIQGRNQPQHF
cdr3_nt: TGTGCCAGTAGTATACAGGGTCGGAATCAGCCCCAGCATTTT

v_call: TRBV7-2
d_call: .
j_call: TRBJ2-7
clone_size: .
cdr3_aa: CASSLVPGLSGSYEQYF
cdr3_nt: TGTGCCAGCAGCTTAGTGCCCGGACTATCCGGCTCCTACGAGCAGTACTTC

v_call: TRBV11-2
d_call: .
j_call: TRBJ2-3
clone_size: .
cdr3_aa: CASSLYPADTQYF
cdr3_nt: TGTGCCAGCAGCTTATATCCGGCAGATACGCAGTATTTT

v_call: TRBV4-1
d_call: TRBD2
j_call: TRBJ2-5
clone_size: .
cdr3_aa: CASSLLAASGIETQYF
cdr3_nt: TGCGCCAGCAGCCTCCTGGCAGCTAGCGGGATTGAGACCCAGTACTTC

v_call: TRBV5-1
d_call: TRBD2
j_call: TRBJ2-1
clone_size: .
cdr3_aa: CASSLAGGDNEQFF
cdr3_nt: TGCGCCAGCAGTTTAGCGGGAGGTGACAATGAGCAGTTCTTC

v_call: TRBV6-5
d_call: .
j_call: TRBJ2-1
clone_size: .
cdr3_aa: CASRGALSFPEQFF
cdr3_nt: TGTGCCAGCAGAGGGGCTCTTAGCTTCCCTGAGCAGTTCTTC

v_call: TRBV27
d_call: TRBD1
j_call: TRBJ1-5
clone_size: .
cdr3_aa: CASSPRRGLGKSNQPQHF
cdr3_nt: TGTGCCAGCAGTCCGAGGAGGGGGCTGGGGAAAAGCAATCAGCCCCAGCATTTT

v_call: TRBV28
d_call: TRBD2
j_call: TRBJ2-3
clone_size: .
cdr3_aa: CASTKAGGRADTQYF
cdr3_nt: TGTGCCAGTACCAAAGCGGGAGGGCGGGCAGATACGCAGTATTTT

v_call: TRBV6-6
d_call: TRBD1
j_call: TRBJ1-1
clone_size: .
cdr3_aa: CASRGRDRGNTEAFF
cdr3_nt: TGTGCCAGCAGGGGGAGAGACAGGGGGAACACTGAAGCTTTCTTT

v_call: TRBV7-9
d_call: .
j_call: TRBJ1-4
clone_size: .
cdr3_aa: CASSRGEENEKLFF
cdr3_nt: TGTGCCAGCAGCCGAGGTGAGGAGAATGAAAAACTGTTTTTT

v_call: TRBV5-4
d_call: .
j_call: TRBJ1-5
clone_size: once
cdr3_aa: CASSLLRRGNQPQHF
cdr3_nt: TGTGCCAGCAGCTTGCTTAGGAGGGGCAATCAGCCCCAGCATTTT

v_call: TRBV10-1
d_call: TRBD2
j_call: TRBJ2-2
clone_size: .
cdr3_aa: CASSPSGIVYGGELFF
cdr3_nt: TGCGCCAGCAGTCCGAGCGGGATCGTTTATGGCGGGGAGCTGTTTTTT

v_call: TRBV10-2
d_call: TRBD1
j_call: TRBJ1-4
clone_size: .
cdr3_aa: CASSEWQGARSNEKLFF
cdr3_nt: TGCGCCAGCAGTGAGTGGCAGGGGGCGCGTAGTAATGAAAAACTGTTTTTT

v_call: TRBV28
d_call: .
j_call: TRBJ1-6
clone_size: .
cdr3_aa: CASSLDGGARSPLHF
cdr3_nt: TGTGCCAGCAGTTTAGATGGGGGGGCTAGGTCACCCCTCCACTTT

v_call: TRBV5-6
d_call: .
j_call: TRBJ2-6
clone_size: .
cdr3_aa: CASSLRFRDISNVLTF
cdr3_nt: TGTGCCAGCAGCTTGAGGTTTAGGGACATTTCCAACGTCCTGACTTTC

v_call: TRBV7-9
d_call: TRBD1
j_call: TRBJ2-1
clone_size: .
cdr3_aa: CASSGRTGNNNEQFF
cdr3_nt: TGTGCCAGCAGTGGCAGGACAGGGAATAACAATGAGCAGTTCTTC

v_call: TRBV19
d_call: TRBD1
j_call: TRBJ1-5
clone_size: .
cdr3_aa: CASSPQDRGVGVSNQPQHF
cdr3_nt: TGTGCCAGTAGTCCCCAGGACAGGGGAGTGGGAGTTAGCAATCAGCCCCAGCATTTT

v_call: TRBV20-1
d_call: .
j_call: TRBJ2-7
clone_size: .
cdr3_aa: CSARSEEQYF
cdr3_nt: TGCAGTGCTCGGTCGGAGGAGCAGTACTTC

v_call: TRBV15
d_call: .
j_call: TRBJ2-3
clone_size: .
cdr3_aa: CATSNRDTDTQYF
cdr3_nt: TGTGCCACCAGCAATCGAGACACAGATACGCAGTATTTT

v_call: TRBV18
d_call: .
j_call: TRBJ1-1
clone_size: .
cdr3_aa: CASSPGQGNTEAFF
cdr3_nt: TGTGCCAGCTCACCAGGCCAGGGTAACACTGAAGCTTTCTTT

v_call: TRBV5-1
d_call: .
j_call: TRBJ2-7
clone_size: once
cdr3_aa: CASSVGPPGYEQYF
cdr3_nt: TGCGCCAGCAGCGTCGGTCCGCCAGGCTACGAGCAGTACTTC

v_call: TRBV28
d_call: .
j_call: TRBJ1-1
clone_size: .
cdr3_aa: CASSSAGVTNTEAFF
cdr3_nt: TGTGCCAGCAGTTCAGCAGGGGTTACGAACACTGAAGCTTTCTTT

v_call: TRBV5-1
d_call: .
j_call: TRBJ1-6
clone_size: .
cdr3_aa: CASSGGGSYNSPLHF
cdr3_nt: TGCGCCAGCAGCGGGGGGGGGTCCTATAATTCACCCCTCCACTTT

v_call: TRBV5-1
d_call: .
j_call: TRBJ1-1
clone_size: .
cdr3_aa: CASSILTGPIKNTEAFF
cdr3_nt: TGCGCCAGCAGCATTCTTACAGGGCCGATAAAAAACACTGAAGCTTTCTTT

v_call: TRBV4-1
d_call: TRBD2
j_call: TRBJ2-7
clone_size: .
cdr3_aa: CASSFPGVAGFYEQYF
cdr3_nt: TGCGCCAGCAGCTTCCCTGGGGTAGCGGGATTCTACGAGCAGTACTTC

v_call: TRBV6-5
d_call: TRBD1
j_call: TRBJ1-4
clone_size: .
cdr3_aa: CASSYSRDRGLSKLFF
cdr3_nt: TGTGCCAGCAGTTACTCTCGGGACAGGGGGCTGTCAAAACTGTTTTTT

v_call: TRBV10-3
d_call: .
j_call: TRBJ2-3
clone_size: .
cdr3_aa: CAIDRSGTDTQYF
cdr3_nt: TGTGCCATCGACAGGTCGGGCACAGATACGCAGTATTTT

v_call: TRBV7-9
d_call: .
j_call: TRBJ1-4
clone_size: .
cdr3_aa: CAGRGPNGQSEKLFF
cdr3_nt: TGTGCCGGAAGAGGGCCAAACGGGCAGAGTGAAAAACTGTTTTTT

v_call: TRBV19
d_call: .
j_call: TRBJ1-2
clone_size: .
cdr3_aa: CASSVSEGPYGYTF
cdr3_nt: TGTGCCAGTAGTGTTTCGGAGGGGCCCTATGGCTACACCTTC